This TCR beta chain was identified in a study of cytomegalovirus exposure and HLA in healthy donors. For this clone: What it binds is unknown.

Each donor was healthy, and each was a bone marrow donor. Study-wide findings and caveats: At a 0.05 false discovery rate, a later analysis found 15,000 to 20,000 TCR beta sequences to be associated with HLA alleles. Presence/absence results assume similar sequencing depth per donor, which may not hold. Among donors in an Asian-associated ancestry cluster, a later analysis reportedly found fewer N-insertions than the approximately 700-donor mean.

Amplification used 60 Vbeta primers and 13 Jbeta primers. Produced via immunoSEQ multiplex PCR; TCRdb's table is partial and in-frame only. The table shows approximately 180,000 clones, with around 84% occurring only once. Source material: PBMCs. This sequence originates from a woman aged 18 to 35 in good health and CMV-seronegative.

The chain's CDR3 is CASSQDRVSNQPQHF. Here the CDR3 DNA reads TGCGCCAGCAGCCAAGACAGGGTAAGCAATCAGCCCCAGCATTTT. The V gene is TRBV4-3, the J gene TRBJ1-5; tentatively, D is TRBD1 (5 bases). The CDR3 is 15 amino acids. In germline, CDR1 is LGHNA, CDR2 YSLEER. V was cut by 0 bases and J by 1 base, with 7 bases left in between.